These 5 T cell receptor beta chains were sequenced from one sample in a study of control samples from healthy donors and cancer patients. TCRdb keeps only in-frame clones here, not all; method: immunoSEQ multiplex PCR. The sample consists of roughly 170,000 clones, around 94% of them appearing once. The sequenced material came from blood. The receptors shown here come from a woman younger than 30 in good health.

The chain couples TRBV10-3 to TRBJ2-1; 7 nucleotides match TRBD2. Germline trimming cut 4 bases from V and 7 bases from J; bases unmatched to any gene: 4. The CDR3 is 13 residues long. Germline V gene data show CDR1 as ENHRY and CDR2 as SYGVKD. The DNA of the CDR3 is TGTGCCATCAGTGGCCCCGGGGGGAATGAGCAGTTCTTC. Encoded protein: CAISGPGGNEQFF.

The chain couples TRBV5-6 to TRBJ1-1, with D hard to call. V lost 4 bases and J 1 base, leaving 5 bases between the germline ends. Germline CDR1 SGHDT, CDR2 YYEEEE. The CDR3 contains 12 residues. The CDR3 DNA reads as TGTGCCAGCAGCGCCGGGAACACTGAAGCTTTCTTT. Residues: CASSAGNTEAFF.

The CDR3 DNA is TGTGCCAGCAGCCAAGATAGCACGCCAGATACGCAGTATTTT. Its translation: CASSQDSTPDTQYF. The J gene is TRBJ2-3, the V gene TRBV3-1 (or the pseudogene TRBV3-2); D not certain. Trimming cost V 0 bases and J 4 bases, with 8 bases left between them. This CDR3 spans 14 amino acids. Germline values: CDR1 LGHDT, CDR2 YNNKEL (reference sequence).

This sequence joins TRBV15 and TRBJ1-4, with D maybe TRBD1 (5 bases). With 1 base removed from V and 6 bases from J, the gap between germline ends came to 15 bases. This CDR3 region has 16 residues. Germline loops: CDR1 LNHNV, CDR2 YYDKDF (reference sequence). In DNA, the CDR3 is TGTGCCACCAGCAGAGGGGAGGGGACCTTTCATGAAAAACTGTTTTTT. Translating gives CATSRGEGTFHEKLFF.

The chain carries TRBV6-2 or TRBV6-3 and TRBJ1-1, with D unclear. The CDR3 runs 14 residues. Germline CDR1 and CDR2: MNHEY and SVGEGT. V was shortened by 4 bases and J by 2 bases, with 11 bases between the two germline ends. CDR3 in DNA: TGTGCCAGCAGTTTCGTTACAGTTAACACTGAAGCTTTCTTT. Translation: CASSFVTVNTEAFF.